Below, 26 T cell receptor beta chains from the same sample are listed, as sequenced in a study of cytomegalovirus exposure and HLA in healthy donors. PCR used 60 Vbeta primers and 13 Jbeta primers. Sequencing used immunoSEQ multiplex PCR; TCRdb keeps in-frame clones, though not all of them. The table has about 190,000 clones, 75% to 90% seen once. The sequencing sample was made of PBMCs. The receptors stem from a man younger than 45 in good health and CMV-seronegative.

This chain connects TRBV4-1 to TRBJ2-1; no clear D gene. The CDR3 is 13 amino acids. CDR1 MGHRA and CDR2 YSYEKL come from the germline V gene. Between the trimmed V and J ends, which lost 0 bases and 9 bases, there was a span of 9 bases. The CDR3 DNA follows: TGCGCCAGCAGCCAAGATCCGAGACTTGAGCAGTTCTTC. It specifies CASSQDPRLEQFF.

The V call is TRBV19, the J call TRBJ1-5, with D uncertain. CDR3 length: 15 amino acids. V lost 6 bases to trimming and J lost 0 bases, with 12 bases between them. Looked up from germline, CDR1 is LNHDA and CDR2 is SQIVND (reference sequence). In DNA, the CDR3 is TGTGCCAGTAGCCCTCAGGCTTATAGCAATCAGCCCCAGCATTTT. Its protein is CASSPQAYSNQPQHF.

The V call is TRBV19, the J call TRBJ2-7, with TRBD1 as a possible D gene (6 bases). The germline gives CDR1 LNHDA, CDR2 SQIVND (reference sequence). The CDR3 is 15 amino acids. Trimming left V 0 bases short and J 7 bases short, with 16 bases between. This CDR3 reads CASSIDPTGRREQYF. Here the CDR3 DNA reads TGTGCCAGTAGTATAGATCCCACAGGGAGAAGGGAGCAGTACTTC.

The V and J genes are TRBV10-3 and TRBJ1-3; D unclear. The germline CDR1 and CDR2 sequences are ENHRY and SYGVKD. The V and J ends lost 6 bases and 0 bases respectively, with 12 bases between them. The length of the CDR3 is 15 residues. The CDR3 nucleotides are TGTGCCATCAGACCGGGAAGGAACTCTGGAAACACCATATATTTT. Its translation is CAIRPGRNSGNTIYF.

The CDR3 region has the DNA TGTGCCAGCAGCTTTGCCCAGGGGTCAGATACGCAGTATTTT. It translates to CASSFAQGSDTQYF. The chain combines TRBV7-2 with TRBJ2-3; possible D gene TRBD1, 6 bases. The CDR3 spans 14 residues. Trimming took 3 bases from V and 4 from J, leaving 11 bases between them. CDR1 is SGHTA and CDR2 is FQGNSA in the germline V gene.

The CDR3 is CASSRSGQAKINTIYF. CDR3 coding DNA: TGTGCCAGCAGTAGAAGTGGACAGGCCAAGATTAACACCATATATTTT. V gene TRBV6-6 combines with J gene TRBJ1-3; 7 bases line up with TRBD1. J lost 7 bases, V lost 5 bases, and 14 bases had no gene match. Germline V gene data show CDR1 as MNHNY and CDR2 as SVGAGI (reference sequence). The CDR3 loop spans 16 amino acids.

This clone came up once. The CDR3 loop reads CASSPYGGQIYGYTF. In DNA form, the CDR3 reads TGTGCCAGCAGTCCTTATGGGGGACAGATCTATGGCTACACCTTC. This sequence joins TRBV28 and TRBJ1-2, with 7 bases lining up with TRBD1. Germline V lookup: CDR1 MDHEN, CDR2 SYDVKM. CDR3 length: 15 residues. The V and J ends lost 5 bases and 4 bases, in that order; junction bases with no gene match: 10.

The chain carries TRBV27 and TRBJ1-2; 9 bases are shared with TRBD1. CDR1 and CDR2 from the germline V gene are MNHEY and SMNVEV (reference sequence). The CDR3 contains 13 residues. V was pared by 7 bases and J by 6 bases, with 6 bases of the junction left unmatched. CDR3 bases: TGTGCCAGCAACCTACAGGGGGCAAATGGCTACACCTTC. This gives the protein CASNLQGANGYTF.

The chain couples TRBV11-3 to TRBJ2-1, with 9 positions matching TRBD2. The CDR3 spans 16 residues. V trimming: 2 bases; J trimming: 9 bases; junction bases outside the gene matches: 11. Germline V gene sequence: CDR1 SGHNT, CDR2 YENEEA. The DNA of the CDR3 is TGTGCCAGCAGCTTACCTAATAGCGGGAGTGATGGTGAGCAGTTCTTC. Translating gives CASSLPNSGSDGEQFF.

J is TRBJ2-7 and V is TRBV28, with a possible D match to TRBD2 (5 bases). CDR1 and CDR2 (germline): MDHEN, SYDVKM. The CDR3 consists of 15 residues. V lost 0 bases to trimming and J lost 0 bases, with 9 bases between them. The CDR3 DNA follows: TGTGCCAGCAGTTTATGGGAAGGGAGCTCCTACGAGCAGTACTTC. Translating it yields CASSLWEGSSYEQYF.

This clone was seen a handful of times. The gene calls are TRBV11-2 and TRBJ2-1, with 11 bases matching TRBD2. V dropped 1 base and J dropped 13; count of bases not matched to a gene: 3. The CDR3 has 13 residues. Germline V gene data show CDR1 as SGHAT and CDR2 as FQNNGV. CDR3 DNA: TGTGCCAGCAGCTTAGTCGGGACTAGCGGACAGTTCTTC. This codes for CASSLVGTSGQFF.

In its sample, this clone was seen once. The chain carries TRBV7-2 and TRBJ2-1; the D gene is possibly TRBD2 (7 bases). V was pared by 2 bases and J by 0 bases, with 14 bases between. Germline CDR1 and CDR2: SGHTA and FQGNSA. This CDR3 has 17 residues. CDR3 protein: CASSLTGRGYSYNEQFF. The CDR3 DNA is TGTGCCAGCAGCTTAACGGGGAGGGGGTACTCCTACAATGAGCAGTTCTTC.

This sequence joins TRBV28 and TRBJ2-1; D unclear. Germline loops: CDR1 MDHEN, CDR2 SYDVKM. The V gene lost 6 bases and the J gene lost 5 bases, with 5 bases spanning the gap. The CDR3 totals 11 residues. The CDR3 loop is CASRSDNEQFF. The CDR3, as DNA: TGTGCCAGCAGGTCAGACAATGAGCAGTTCTTC.

There are a few counts of this clone. This rearrangement joins TRBV7-8 to TRBJ1-6; D might be TRBD1 (5 bases). CDR3 size: 15 residues. The V gene lost 1 base and the J gene lost 9 bases, with 13 bases spanning the gap. The germline V gene has CDR1 SGHVS and CDR2 FQNEAQ. CDR3 coding DNA: TGTGCCAGCAGCTTAGGAAGGGGATTGGGTTCACCCCTCCACTTT. The encoded protein is CASSLGRGLGSPLHF.

The sample holds one count of this clone. The rearrangement uses TRBV7-2 and TRBJ1-3; possible D gene TRBD1, 5 bases. Trimming took 1 base from V and 3 from J, leaving 16 bases between them. This CDR3 spans 17 amino acids. Germline CDR1 is SGHTA and CDR2 is FQGNSA. In nucleotides, the CDR3 is TGTGCCAGCAGCTTAGGTTACAGGCAGCTAAATGGAAACACCATATATTTT. It specifies CASSLGYRQLNGNTIYF.

This clone was observed a single time. The chain couples TRBV28 to TRBJ2-7; TRBD2 matches 8 bases. The CDR3 totals 16 residues. CDR1 MDHEN and CDR2 SYDVKM come from the germline V gene. Unmatched junction bases numbered 12, after V lost 5 bases and J lost 3 bases. This CDR3 is CASSPPLAGIDYEQYF. The DNA for the CDR3 is TGTGCCAGCAGTCCACCTCTAGCGGGCATCGACTACGAGCAGTACTTC.

This clone was seen more than once but under ten times. V usage is TRBV5-1 and J usage is TRBJ2-5; 11 bases agree with TRBD2. The DNA end is a closer match to TRBJ2-7, so the J assignment may be wrong. The CDR3 runs 15 residues. Germline V gene data show CDR1 as SGHRS and CDR2 as YFSETQ. The CDR3 loop is CASSLTSGATYEQYF. CDR3 nucleotide sequence: TGCGCCAGCAGCCTGACTAGCGGGGCAACCTACGAGCAGTACTTC.

V usage is TRBV10-3 and J usage is TRBJ2-3, with no clear D. The CDR3 length is 11 residues. Trimming took 4 bases from V and 8 from J, leaving 7 bases between them. CDR1 ENHRY and CDR2 SYGVKD come from the germline V gene. CDR3 protein: CAISAQVTQYF. In nucleotides, the CDR3 is TGTGCCATCAGTGCCCAGGTTACGCAGTATTTT.

The V call is TRBV19, the J call TRBJ1-6, with TRBD1 identical over 7 bases. The junction had 7 bases not matched to a gene; V was cut back by 7 bases and J by 4 bases. The CDR3 spans 15 residues. Germline V gene lookup returns CDR1 LNHDA and CDR2 SQIVND (reference sequence). The CDR3 DNA reads TGTGCCAGTAATTGGGGGACAGCTTATAATTCACCCCTCCACTTT. Translating it yields CASNWGTAYNSPLHF. Full variable domain (remainder filled in from reference TRBV19 and TRBJ1-6): DGGITQSPKYLFRKEGQNVTLSCEQNLNHDAMYWYRQDPGQGLRLIYYSQIVNDFQKGDIAEGYSVSREKKESFPLTVTSAQKNPTAFYLCASNWGTAYNSPLHFGNGTRLTVT.

The V call is TRBV9, the J call TRBJ2-1, with a possible D match to TRBD2 (6 bases). CDR1 is SGDLS and CDR2 is YYNGEE in the germline V gene. The CDR3 is 15 residues long. V lost 3 bases, J lost 0 bases, and 10 bases lay in between. The chain's CDR3 is CASSAGGSSYNEQFF. In DNA form, the CDR3 reads TGTGCCAGCAGCGCCGGGGGAAGCTCCTACAATGAGCAGTTCTTC.

This chain connects TRBV14 to TRBJ1-4; D gene ambiguous. CDR1 is SGHDN, CDR2 FVKESK, per germline. The CDR3 consists of 12 residues. The ends were cut back, 4 bases at V and 6 bases at J, with 6 bases in the middle. The CDR3 here is CASSPTHEKLFF. DNA for the CDR3: TGTGCCAGCAGCCCTACCCATGAAAAACTGTTTTTT. The complete variable domain, with remaining parts taken from reference TRBV14 and TRBJ1-4, reads EAGVTQFPSHSVIEKGQTVTLRCDPISGHDNLYWYRRVMGKEIKFLLHFVKESKQDESGMPNNRFLAERTGGTYSTLKVQPAELEDSGVYFCASSPTHEKLFFGSGTQLSVL.

This chain joins TRBV4-2 and TRBJ1-5; perhaps TRBD1 as D (6 bases). The CDR3 spans 17 residues. Trimming cost V 2 bases and J 7 bases, with 21 bases left between them. CDR1 and CDR2 (germline): LGHNA, YNFKEQ. Here the CDR3 reads CASSQPRTRGGVQPQHF. The CDR3 DNA is TGTGCCAGCAGCCAACCCCGAACCAGGGGAGGGGTGCAGCCCCAGCATTTT.

V is TRBV5-1 and J is TRBJ1-2, with D uncertain. The CDR3 is 13 residues long. V lost 2 bases to trimming and J lost 3 bases, with 8 bases between them. Per germline, CDR1 SGHRS and CDR2 YFSETQ. CDR3 in amino acids: CASSFNSYYGYTF. The CDR3 DNA follows: TGCGCCAGCAGCTTCAACAGCTACTATGGCTACACCTTC.

The chain is built from TRBV15 and TRBJ2-1, with TRBD2 identical over 11 bases. This CDR3 has 16 residues. Losses at the gene ends were 3 bases for V and 15 bases for J; bases not matched to a gene: 16. Germline V gene data show CDR1 as LNHNV and CDR2 as YYDKDF (reference sequence). The CDR3 region is CATSSLGSGRVDRRFF. CDR3 DNA: TGTGCCACCAGCAGTTTAGGTAGCGGGAGGGTGGATAGGCGGTTCTTC. Variable domain in full (rest from reference TRBV15 and TRBJ2-1): DAMVIQNPRYQVTQFGKPVTLSCSQTLNHNVMYWYQQKSSQAPKLLFHYYDKDFNNEADTPDNFQSRRPNTSFCFLDIRSPGLGDTAMYLCATSSLGSGRVDRRFFGPGTRLTVL.

The chain carries TRBV19 and TRBJ1-2; D remains unclear. Per germline, CDR1 LNHDA and CDR2 SQIVND (reference sequence). V was cut by 0 bases and J by 2 bases, with 13 bases left in between. The CDR3 extends over 16 amino acids. CDR3 in DNA: TGTGCCAGTAGTATAGATCTGGCTCCACTAAACTATGGCTACACCTTC. It translates to CASSIDLAPLNYGYTF.

This chain connects TRBV28 to TRBJ2-4; TRBD1 matches 7 bases. Per germline, CDR1 MDHEN and CDR2 SYDVKM. The CDR3 runs 21 residues. Unmatched junction bases numbered 21, after V lost 4 bases and J lost 0 bases. The CDR3 region is CASSSPATGARIWVAKNIQYF. CDR3 bases: TGTGCCAGCAGTTCCCCAGCAACAGGGGCGCGAATCTGGGTAGCCAAAAACATTCAGTACTTC.